This T cell receptor (beta chain) was observed in a study of blood T cell repertoires in COVID-19. Study-wide context: Donors in the United States, Italy and Spain gave samples during acute or convalescent COVID-19.

This clone appeared a few times. The CDR3 has 15 residues. V shed 4 bases and J 7 bases; nucleotides not matched to a gene: 7. Germline CDR1 reads SGHTS; CDR2 reads YDEGEE. Some clones are missing from TCRdb's copy, which holds only in-frame ones; the method was immunoSEQ multiplex PCR. In the table there are under 75,000 clones, about 80% of which are singletons. V gene TRBV5-8 combines with J gene TRBJ1-4; 10 bases map to TRBD1. This clonotype was obtained from a man in his 70s who had recovered from COVID-19. The specimen sequenced was peripheral blood. CDR3: CASSPAGQGTEKLFF. CDR3 in DNA: TGTGCCAGCAGCCCGGCGGGACAGGGGACTGAAAAACTGTTTTTT.